A selection of T cell receptor beta chains follows, all from one sample in a study of OX40 agonist ivuxolimab in advanced cancers. Profiled with immunoSEQ multiplex PCR; TCRdb holds only in-frame clones, not every one. The sample includes under 95,000 clones, more than 75% of them seen just once. Sequences were derived from CD4+ or CD8+ T cells sorted from blood, sampled in a trial of the OX40 agonist ivuxolimab. The receptors stem from an adult with an advanced solid tumor such as melanoma, head and neck, liver or kidney cancer. Each CDR3 is given with its conserved first and last residue. D genes are given only for firm matches. Rows give clone size only sometimes, using once, few, many, or a class for an expanded clone.

NA	TRBV28	TRBD2	TRBJ2-3	TGTGCCAGCAGTACCCCGGCTTCGGGGGGATCAGATACGCAGTATTTT	CASSTPASGGSDTQYF
NA	TRBV6-1	NA	TRBJ2-1	TGTGCCAGCAGTGAATCTGAAAACTCCTACAATGAGCAGTTCTTC	CASSESENSYNEQFF
NA	TRBV6-5	NA	TRBJ2-7	TGTGCCAGCATTCTTCGACAGACAAGCTACGAGCAGTACTTC	CASILRQTSYEQYF
NA	TRBV5-4	NA	TRBJ2-7	TGTGCCAGCAGCTTGGGTTCGGCCGGTTCGCGCGAGCAGTACTTC	CASSLGSAGSREQYF
NA	TRBV4-2	TRBD2	TRBJ2-1	TGTGCCAGCAGCCAAGAGATTTTTAGCGGCGGGGGAAACAATGAGCAGTTCTTC	CASSQEIFSGGGNNEQFF
NA	TRBV14	TRBD1	TRBJ2-1	TGTGCCAGCAGCCGACAGGGAAGGAATGAGCAGTTCTTC	CASSRQGRNEQFF
NA	TRBV5-4	TRBD2	TRBJ2-7	TGTGCCAGCAGCCGGACTAGCGGCAACACCTACGAGCAGTACTTC	CASSRTSGNTYEQYF
NA	TRBV19	NA	TRBJ2-1	TGTGCCAGTAGTAAGAAGACTTACAATGAGCAGTTCTTC	CASSKKTYNEQFF
NA	TRBV15	TRBD1	TRBJ1-2	TGTGCCACCAGCAGCCAGACAGGGAATGGCTACACCTTC	CATSSQTGNGYTF
NA	TRBV7-8	NA	TRBJ1-2	TGTGCCAGCAGCTTACGGGGGACCTATGGCTACACCTTC	CASSLRGTYGYTF
NA	TRBV7-3	TRBD2	TRBJ2-3	TGTGCCAGCAGCACTCGACTAGCGGGGGATCGCACAGATACGCAGTATTTT	CASSTRLAGDRTDTQYF
NA	TRBV13	TRBD1	TRBJ2-7	TGTGCCAGCAGCTCCGGGACAGGGGGCTACGAGCAGTACTTC	CASSSGTGGYEQYF
NA	TRBV21-1	NA	TRBJ1-1	TGTGCCAGCAGCAAGCGGTTGACTTTCACGAGGGACACTGAAGCTTTCTTT	CASSKRLTFTRDTEAFF
NA	TRBV7-9	TRBD1	TRBJ1-5	TGTGCCAGCAGCTTTGGTGACAGGGTCAATCAGCCCCAGCATTTT	CASSFGDRVNQPQHF
NA	TRBV10-3	TRBD1	TRBJ1-5	TGTGCCATCAGTGAGTCGAAGGCAGGGGGGGGTTATAGCAATCAGCCCCAGCATTTT	CAISESKAGGGYSNQPQHF
NA	TRBV7-8	NA	TRBJ2-7	TGTGCCAGCAGCTTAGCGATATCCCGACTAGTTGCCTACGAGCAGTACTTC	CASSLAISRLVAYEQYF
NA	TRBV11-3	NA	TRBJ2-1	TGTGCCAGCAGCTTAGAGTCCCAGGGTTACAATGAGCAGTTCTTC	CASSLESQGYNEQFF
NA	TRBV14	NA	TRBJ1-4	TGTGCCAGCAGCCGAGAGGACCGGGGTTTGGAAAAACTGTTTTTT	CASSREDRGLEKLFF
NA	TRBV6-5	TRBD1	TRBJ2-7	TGTGCCAGCAGTCCGGACAGGGGGGCCTACGAGCAGTACTTC	CASSPDRGAYEQYF
NA	TRBV30	TRBD1	TRBJ1-4	TGTGCCTGGAGTCTACAGGGGGTAAATGAAAAACTGTTTTTT	CAWSLQGVNEKLFF
once	TRBV6-5	TRBD1	TRBJ1-3	TGTGCCAGCAGTCCAGGGGGTTATGGAAACACCATATATTTT	CASSPGGYGNTIYF
NA	TRBV27	NA	TRBJ1-1	TGTGCCCCTCACGGAGGGGACTTGAACACTGAAGCTTTCTTT	CAPHGGDLNTEAFF
NA	TRBV27	NA	TRBJ2-4	TGTGCCAGCAGCCTCCGGGACAATTCCGAAAACATTCAGTACTTC	CASSLRDNSENIQYF
NA	TRBV7-2	NA	TRBJ2-6	TGTGCCAGCAGCCCTCAAATCCTCTCTGGGGCCAACGTCCTGACTTTC	CASSPQILSGANVLTF
NA	TRBV6-1	NA	TRBJ2-1	TGTGCCAACGGCCGGGGGAGCTCCTACAATGAGCAGTTCTTC	CANGRGSSYNEQFF
once	TRBV7-6	TRBD1	TRBJ2-7	TGTGCCAGCAGCCCGAGGGGGACAGTCCCCTACGAGCAGTACTTC	CASSPRGTVPYEQYF
NA	TRBV6-6	TRBD1	TRBJ1-2	TGTGCCAGCAGTCCCGGGACAGGCGGCGCTGGCTACACCTTC	CASSPGTGGAGYTF
NA	TRBV18	NA	TRBJ1-2	TGTGCCAGCTCACCTGGACAGAGTAATGGCTACACCTTC	CASSPGQSNGYTF
NA	TRBV25-1	NA	TRBJ1-2	TGTGCCAGCAGTGGGACAGAGTCCTATGGCTACACCTTC	CASSGTESYGYTF
NA	TRBV5-1	NA	TRBJ2-3	TGCGCCAGCAGCTTGAGAGCTAGCACAGATACGCAGTATTTT	CASSLRASTDTQYF
NA	TRBV9	NA	TRBJ2-1	TGTGCCAGCAGCGTAGTGGAAGCAGCCAATGAGCAGTTCTTC	CASSVVEAANEQFF
NA	TRBV29-1	NA	TRBJ2-5	TGCAGCGTTGGAGGGGAAGAGACCCAGTACTTC	CSVGGEETQYF
NA	TRBV30	NA	TRBJ1-4	TGTGCCTGGAGTGGCTTGATGAATGAAAAACTGTTTTTT	CAWSGLMNEKLFF
NA	TRBV29-1	NA	TRBJ2-1	TGCAGCGTTGAAGTATTAGCAGGCGCTCGGCACAATGAGCAGTTCTTC	CSVEVLAGARHNEQFF
NA	TRBV4-1	NA	TRBJ1-2	TGCGCCAGCAGCCCCGAGGGGGGAGCTAACTATGGCTACACCTTC	CASSPEGGANYGYTF
few	TRBV11-2	TRBD1	TRBJ2-2	TGTGCCAGCAGCCCTCGGACAGGGGGCGCCGCCGGGGAGCTGTTTTTT	CASSPRTGGAAGELFF
NA	TRBV11-2	NA	TRBJ1-1	TGTGCCAGCAGCTTAGGGGGGTTTTACACTGAAGCTTTCTTT	CASSLGGFYTEAFF
NA	TRBV10-3	NA	TRBJ1-2	TGTGCCATCAGTGTCCGGGCCACGGATGGCTACACCTTC	CAISVRATDGYTF
NA	TRBV5-1	TRBD1	TRBJ1-2	TGCGCCAGCAGCTCTCTAGGGACAGGGGTCTATGGCTACACCTTC	CASSSLGTGVYGYTF
NA	TRBV29-1	NA	TRBJ1-3	TGCAGTGCTCCAGGGTCTGGAAACACCATATATTTT	CSAPGSGNTIYF
NA	TRBV19	NA	TRBJ1-1	TGTGCCAGTAGTATCGAACCGGACACTGAAGCTTTCTTT	CASSIEPDTEAFF
NA	TRBV2	TRBD1	TRBJ1-1	TGTGCCAGCTTATACAGGGGGCGAGGGACTGAAGCTTTCTTT	CASLYRGRGTEAFF
NA	TRBV11-3	NA	TRBJ2-7	TGTGCCAGTTCCGGACAGTCCTACGAGCAGTACTTC	CASSGQSYEQYF
few	TRBV7-2	NA	TRBJ1-2	TGTGCCAGCAGCTTAGGAGACCCCTATGGCTACACCTTC	CASSLGDPYGYTF